This T cell receptor beta chain was sequenced for a study of response to subunit inactivated influenza vaccine. Study conclusions and caveats: With each seasonal influenza vaccination, the authors suggested, few new T cells are recruited.

The V gene's germline CDR1 is SGHAT and CDR2 FQNNGV. The CDR3 length is 21 residues. V lost 3 bases to trimming and J lost 0 bases; unmatched junction nucleotides: 12. TCRdb recomputed calls from the RT-PCR reads with MiXCR, one row per CDR3 protein. The table has hundreds of thousands of distinct CDR3 sequences, 25% seen once. As concerns this clonotype: Antigen specificity is unknown.

Material: CD4+ T cells sorted from PBMCs, obtained 4 to 6 days after vaccination. This TCR was sampled from a man aged 50 to 59 who received an inactivated influenza vaccine. This chain joins TRBV11-2 and TRBJ2-1, with 15 bases that match TRBD2. This chain's CDR3 is CASSFPSGLAGGLSSYNEQFF. The CDR3 DNA is TGTGCCAGCAGCTTCCCTTCTGGACTAGCGGGGGGGCTAAGCTCCTACAATGAGCAGTTCTTC. The entire variable domain, with the rest obtained from reference TRBV11-2 and TRBJ2-1, is as follows: EAGVAQSPRYKIIEKRQSVAFWCNPISGHATLYWYQQILGQGPKLLIQFQNNGVVDDSQLPKDRFSAERLKGVDSTLKIQPAKLEDSAVYLCASSFPSGLAGGLSSYNEQFFGPGTRLTVL.